These T cell receptor beta chains were read from a single sample in a study of blood T cell repertoires in COVID-19. The assay was immunoSEQ multiplex PCR, and TCRdb's table has in-frame clones only and misses some. The sample contains around 140,000 clones, 87% of which appear only once. What was sequenced was PBMCs or T cells enriched from blood (not recorded which). The receptors originated from a man between 60 and 75 years old who had recovered from COVID-19. CDR3s leave out the opening cysteine and the closing phenylalanine or tryptophan.

j_call,v_call,cdr3_aa
TRBJ2-7,TRBV7-8,ASNPLAGVIYEQY
TRBJ2-3,TRBV5-1,ASSPGGPDTQY
TRBJ2-1,TRBV2,ASSGGLAGGSYNEQF
TRBJ2-3,TRBV7-8,ASSLEAGDSTDTQY
TRBJ2-2,TRBV2,ATGLAGSLAELF
TRBJ2-7,TRBV21-1,ASSTPINLVSEQY
TRBJ1-5,TRBV7-6,ASSLYGPPQH
TRBJ2-7,TRBV4-2,ASSQDLRTGTYEQY
TRBJ1-3,TRBV9,ASSVGTSDSGNTIY
TRBJ2-7,TRBV7-2,ASSLALGRGEQY
TRBJ2-3,TRBV28,ASSLVGGGTDTQY
TRBJ1-5,TRBV27,ASSLKRDSSPQH
TRBJ1-6,TRBV19,ASSMPRGSENSPLH
TRBJ1-4,TRBV28,ASSLGGVREKLF
TRBJ2-1,TRBV11-2,ASSLSTSGAKQF
TRBJ2-1,TRBV7-9,ASSPHQGPLGNEQF
TRBJ2-7,TRBV2,ASSAGTSGRRGQY
TRBJ1-1,TRBV5-8,ASSSRAFMNTEAF
TRBJ1-5,TRBV6-5,ASRNRGLLHQPQH
TRBJ2-7,TRBV5-6,ASTVTGTYEQY
TRBJ1-4,TRBV19,ASSSSPGTGVAEKLF
TRBJ2-3,TRBV5-1,ASSSTGGWTDTQY
TRBJ1-5,TRBV28,ASSFMARQH
TRBJ2-7,TRBV9,ASSVYRVTYEQY
TRBJ1-5,TRBV11-2,ASSLGHNQPQH
TRBJ1-1,TRBV30,AWTRTGLGTEAF
TRBJ1-5,TRBV9,ASSVRSGAGKVNQPQH
TRBJ2-7,TRBV6-5,ASGRGTGLGEQY
TRBJ1-5,TRBV15,ATSRDRTNQPQH
TRBJ2-7,TRBV2,ASSGGDRGGYEQY
TRBJ1-6,TRBV12-3/TRBV12-4,ASTGTGVSPLH
TRBJ2-3,TRBV19,ASSIGPGPTDTQY
TRBJ2-1,TRBV4-2,ASSPRNGGARNEQF
TRBJ2-4,TRBV6-1,ASSETGRNIQY
TRBJ1-6,TRBV6-5,ASRTRDRVGSPLH
TRBJ2-7,TRBV4-2,ASSRGLAVSYEQY
TRBJ1-2,TRBV11-2,ASSLTGTGGYGYT
TRBJ1-6,TRBV28,ASLSGTGYDSPLH